The 9 T cell receptor beta chains below were found in one sample sequenced in a study of T-cell reconstitution after alpha-beta-depleted transplantation in children. Using unique molecular identifiers, the investigators prepared the TCRbeta library. TCRdb ran MiXCR on the PCR reads and lists one entry per CDR3 protein. The sample consists of 97,000 or so distinct CDR3 sequences, approximately 8% of them appearing once. The source was PBMCs, collected before TCRalphabeta/CD19-depleted stem cell transplant. Every receptor here comes from a boy aged 2 to 9 with acute lymphoblastic leukemia, due to receive a stem cell transplant.

This rearrangement joins TRBV20-1 to TRBJ2-5; TRBD2 matches 9 bases. This CDR3 is 17 amino acids long. The germline gives CDR1 DFQATT, CDR2 SNEGSKA (reference sequence). V shed 1 base, J shed 0 bases, and the junction held 9 bases outside the gene matches. The CDR3 DNA reads as TGCAGTGCTAGAGCCCCCCAGCGGGGGGTCTACCAAGAGACCCAGTACTTC. Translated: CSARAPQRGVYQETQYF.

This clonotype was counted a few times. The J gene is TRBJ2-7, the V gene TRBV12-3 or TRBV12-4; D call uncertain. The CDR3 is 14 amino acids. V was pared by 3 bases and J by 2 bases, with 11 bases between. CDR3 nucleotides: TGTGCCAGCAGTTTGGTCGCGGCCGCCTACGAGCAGTACTTC. Its protein product is CASSLVAAAYEQYF.

The rearrangement joins TRBV19 to TRBJ1-5, with 10 nucleotides matching TRBD1. V shed 9 bases and J 4 bases; nucleotides not matched to a gene: 12. This CDR3 is 16 amino acids long. Germline V lookup: CDR1 LNHDA, CDR2 SQIVND (reference sequence). CDR3 sequence reads: CASRQGAKGGNQPQHF. Written as DNA, the CDR3 is TGTGCCAGCAGACAGGGGGCGAAAGGGGGGAATCAGCCCCAGCATTTT.

V and J are TRBV5-1 and TRBJ2-7; D not certain. The CDR3 length is 14 residues. Trimming removed 0 bases from V and 6 bases from J, with 13 bases in between. From germline, CDR1 is SGHRS and CDR2 YFSETQ. CDR3 in DNA: TGCGCCAGCAGCTTGGGGTACCCGGCGATCGAGCAGTACTTC. Amino acid sequence: CASSLGYPAIEQYF.

For the CDR3, the DNA is TGTGCCAGCAGCCTCCCAGGGGGCGGCTACACCTTC. Its translation is CASSLPGGGYTF. The rearrangement links TRBV7-9 to TRBJ1-2; 8 nucleotides match TRBD1. Germline CDR1 is SEHNR and CDR2 is FQNEAQ (reference sequence). V dropped 5 bases and J dropped 8; count of bases not matched to a gene: 4. The length of the CDR3 is 12 residues.

Ten or more counts support this clonotype. The J gene is TRBJ1-2, the V gene TRBV7-2; D is perhaps TRBD1 (5 bases). The CDR3 extends over 14 amino acids. Germline V gene data show CDR1 as SGHTA and CDR2 as FQGNSA. The germline V and J ends were trimmed by 0 bases and 6 bases, with 11 bases remaining between them. CDR3 region: CASSLAGEGNGYTF. The CDR3 DNA follows: TGTGCCAGCAGCTTAGCGGGGGAGGGGAATGGCTACACCTTC.

This clonotype has a handful of counts. This chain joins TRBV4-2 and TRBJ1-2; TRBD1 is a possible D gene (6 bases). The germline V gene has CDR1 LGHNA and CDR2 YNFKEQ. Trimming took off 2 bases at V and 7 bases at J, with 14 bases between the two ends. The CDR3 is 14 residues long. The CDR3 is CASSQQQGSGGYTF. The CDR3, as DNA: TGTGCCAGCAGCCAACAACAGGGTTCCGGTGGCTACACCTTC.

This clonotype was picked up many times. The V and J genes are TRBV7-9 and TRBJ1-5; D uncertain. The CDR3 covers 12 residues. Trimming took off 5 bases at V and 2 bases at J, with 4 bases between the two ends. From germline, CDR1 is SEHNR and CDR2 FQNEAQ (reference sequence). The DNA of the CDR3 is TGTGCCAGCAGCAGGGGCAATCAGCCCCAGCATTTT. Protein: CASSRGNQPQHF. Combining the CDR3 with reference TRBV7-9 and TRBJ1-5 gives the whole variable domain DTGVSQNPRHKITKRGQNVTFRCDPISEHNRLYWYRQTLGQGPEFLTYFQNEAQLEKSRLLSDRFSAERPKGSFSTLEIQRTEQGDSAMYLCASSRGNQPQHFGDGTRLSIL.

This clonotype was seen ten or more times. V is TRBV19 and J is TRBJ2-4, with TRBD2 matching over 15 bases. After removal of 8 bases from V and 5 bases from J, the junction contained 4 bases not matched to a gene. This CDR3 is built from 15 residues. Germline lookup yields CDR1 LNHDA and CDR2 SQIVND (reference sequence). The chain's CDR3 is CASHGLAGGENIQYF. CDR3 coding DNA: TGTGCCAGTCACGGACTAGCGGGGGGGGAAAACATTCAGTACTTC.